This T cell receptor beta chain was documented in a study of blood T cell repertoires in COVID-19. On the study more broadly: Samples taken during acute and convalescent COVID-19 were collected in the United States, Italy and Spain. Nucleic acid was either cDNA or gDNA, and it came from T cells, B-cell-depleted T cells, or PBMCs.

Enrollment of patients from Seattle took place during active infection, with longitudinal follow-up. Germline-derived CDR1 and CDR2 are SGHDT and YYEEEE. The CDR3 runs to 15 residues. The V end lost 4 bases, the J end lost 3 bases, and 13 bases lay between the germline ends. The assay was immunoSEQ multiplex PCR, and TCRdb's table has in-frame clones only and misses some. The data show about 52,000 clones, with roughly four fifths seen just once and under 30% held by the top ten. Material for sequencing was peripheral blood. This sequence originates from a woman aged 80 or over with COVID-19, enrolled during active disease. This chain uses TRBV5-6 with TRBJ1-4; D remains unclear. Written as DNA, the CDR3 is TGTGCCAGCAGCCCCCGAGGGCGGGCTAATGAAAAACTGTTTTTT. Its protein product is CASSPRGRANEKLFF.